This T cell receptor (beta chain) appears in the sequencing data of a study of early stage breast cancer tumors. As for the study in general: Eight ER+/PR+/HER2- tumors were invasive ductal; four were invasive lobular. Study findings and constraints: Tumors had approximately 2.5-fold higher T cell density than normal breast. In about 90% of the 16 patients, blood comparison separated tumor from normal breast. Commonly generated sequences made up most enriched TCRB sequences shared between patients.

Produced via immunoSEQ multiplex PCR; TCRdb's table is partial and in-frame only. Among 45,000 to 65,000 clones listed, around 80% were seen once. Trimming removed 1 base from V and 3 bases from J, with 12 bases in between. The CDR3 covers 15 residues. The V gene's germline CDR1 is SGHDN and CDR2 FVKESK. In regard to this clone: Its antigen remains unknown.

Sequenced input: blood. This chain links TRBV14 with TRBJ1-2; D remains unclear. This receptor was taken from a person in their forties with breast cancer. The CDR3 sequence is CASSQGLGKDYGYTF. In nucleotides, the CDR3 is TGTGCCAGCAGCCAAGGTCTGGGAAAGGACTATGGCTACACCTTC.